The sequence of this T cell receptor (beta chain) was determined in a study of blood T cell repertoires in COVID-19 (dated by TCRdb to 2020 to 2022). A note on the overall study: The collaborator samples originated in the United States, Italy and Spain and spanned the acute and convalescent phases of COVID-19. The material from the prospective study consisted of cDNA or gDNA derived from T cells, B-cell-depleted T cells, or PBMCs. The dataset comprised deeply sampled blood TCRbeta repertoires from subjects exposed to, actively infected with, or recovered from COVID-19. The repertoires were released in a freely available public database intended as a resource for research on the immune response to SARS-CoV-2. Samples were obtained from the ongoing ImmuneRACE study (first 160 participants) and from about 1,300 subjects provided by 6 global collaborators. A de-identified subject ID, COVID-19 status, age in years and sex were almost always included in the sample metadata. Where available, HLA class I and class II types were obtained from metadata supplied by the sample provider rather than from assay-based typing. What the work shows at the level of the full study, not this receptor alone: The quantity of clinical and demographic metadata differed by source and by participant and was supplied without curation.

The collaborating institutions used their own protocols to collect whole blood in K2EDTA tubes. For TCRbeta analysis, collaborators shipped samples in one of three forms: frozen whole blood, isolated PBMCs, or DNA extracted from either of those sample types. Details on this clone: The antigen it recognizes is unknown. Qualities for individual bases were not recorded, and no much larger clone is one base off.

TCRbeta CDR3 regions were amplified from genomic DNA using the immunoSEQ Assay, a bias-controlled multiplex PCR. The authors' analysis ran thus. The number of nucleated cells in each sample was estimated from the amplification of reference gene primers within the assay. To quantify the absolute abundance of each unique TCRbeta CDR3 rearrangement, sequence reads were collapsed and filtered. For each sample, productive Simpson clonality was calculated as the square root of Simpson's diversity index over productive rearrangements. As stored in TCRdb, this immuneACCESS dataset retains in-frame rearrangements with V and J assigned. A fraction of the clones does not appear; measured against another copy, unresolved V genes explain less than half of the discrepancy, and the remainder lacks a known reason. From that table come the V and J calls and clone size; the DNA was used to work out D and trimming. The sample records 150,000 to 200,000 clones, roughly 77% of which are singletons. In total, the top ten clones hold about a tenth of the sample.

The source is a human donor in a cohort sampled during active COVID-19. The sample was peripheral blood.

The DNA sequence is TGTGCCAGCTCACCCTCGACAGGGGTGGTGAATGAGCAGTTCTTC. This gives the protein CASSPSTGVVNEQFF. The rearranged chain carries TRBV18 and TRBJ2-1, and TRBD1 matches 8 of the central bases. Sequences KGHSH (CDR1) and LQKENI (CDR2) are obtained from the germline V gene. Measured from the cysteine to the phenylalanine, the CDR3 is 15 residues long. Kept here is only the CDR3 DNA, which spans 45 bases and is read in frame from base 1. After removal of 3 bases from V and 7 bases from J, the junction retains 8 bases not matched to a gene.